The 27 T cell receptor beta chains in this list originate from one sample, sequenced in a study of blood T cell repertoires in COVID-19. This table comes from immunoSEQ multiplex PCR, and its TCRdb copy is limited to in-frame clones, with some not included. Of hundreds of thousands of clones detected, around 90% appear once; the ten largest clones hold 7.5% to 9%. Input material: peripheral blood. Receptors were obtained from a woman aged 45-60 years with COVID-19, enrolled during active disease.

The CDR3 sequence: CASSSVSGTTKQFF. The DNA for the CDR3 is TGCGCCAGCAGCTCGGTCTCCGGGACTACTAAGCAGTTCTTC. The V gene is TRBV5-1, the J gene TRBJ2-1; 7 positions agree with TRBD2. With 3 bases clipped from V and 11 bases from J, the junction kept 11 bases outside the gene matches. Germline V gene lookup returns CDR1 SGHRS and CDR2 YFSETQ. This CDR3 has 14 amino acids.

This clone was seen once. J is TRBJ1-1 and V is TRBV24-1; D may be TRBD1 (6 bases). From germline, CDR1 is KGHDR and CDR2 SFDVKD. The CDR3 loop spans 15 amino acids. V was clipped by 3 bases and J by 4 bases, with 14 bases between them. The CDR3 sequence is CATSDNRVEGTEAFF. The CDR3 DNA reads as TGTGCCACCAGTGATAACAGGGTCGAGGGCACTGAAGCTTTCTTT.

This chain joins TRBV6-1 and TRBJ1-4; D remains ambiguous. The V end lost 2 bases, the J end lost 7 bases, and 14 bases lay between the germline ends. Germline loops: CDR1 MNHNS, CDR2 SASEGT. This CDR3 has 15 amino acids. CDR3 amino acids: CASSELWASGEKLFF. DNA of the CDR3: TGTGCCAGCAGTGAACTTTGGGCGTCAGGTGAAAAACTGTTTTTT.

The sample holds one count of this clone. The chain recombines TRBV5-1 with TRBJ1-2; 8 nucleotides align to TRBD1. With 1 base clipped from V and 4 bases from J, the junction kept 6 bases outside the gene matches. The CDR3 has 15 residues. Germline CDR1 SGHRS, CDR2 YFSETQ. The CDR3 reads CASSLRSGGLYGYTF. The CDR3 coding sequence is TGCGCCAGCAGCTTGAGGTCAGGGGGCCTCTATGGCTACACCTTC.

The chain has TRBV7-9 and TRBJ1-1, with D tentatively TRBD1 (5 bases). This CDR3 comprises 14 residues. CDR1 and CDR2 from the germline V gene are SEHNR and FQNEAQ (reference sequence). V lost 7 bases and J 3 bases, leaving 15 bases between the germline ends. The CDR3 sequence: CASTVVTGDTEAFF. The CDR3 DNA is TGTGCCAGCACCGTTGTAACAGGAGACACTGAAGCTTTCTTT.

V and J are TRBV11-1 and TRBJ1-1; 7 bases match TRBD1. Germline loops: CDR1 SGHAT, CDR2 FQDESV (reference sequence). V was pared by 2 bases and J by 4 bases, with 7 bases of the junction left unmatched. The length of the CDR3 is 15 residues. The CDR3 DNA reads TGTGCCAGCAGCTTAACGCTCGACAGGGCCACTGAAGCTTTCTTT. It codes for CASSLTLDRATEAFF.

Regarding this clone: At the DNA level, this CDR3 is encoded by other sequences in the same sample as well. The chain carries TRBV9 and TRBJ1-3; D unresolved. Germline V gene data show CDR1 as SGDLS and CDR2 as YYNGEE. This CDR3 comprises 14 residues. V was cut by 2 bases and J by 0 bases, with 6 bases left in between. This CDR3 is CASSVTDSGNTIYF. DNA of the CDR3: TGTGCCAGCAGCGTTACAGACTCTGGAAACACCATATATTTT.

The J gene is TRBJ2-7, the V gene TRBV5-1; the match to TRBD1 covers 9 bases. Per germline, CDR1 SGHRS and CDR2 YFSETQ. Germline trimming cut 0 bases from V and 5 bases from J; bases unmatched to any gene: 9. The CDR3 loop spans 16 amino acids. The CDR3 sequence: CASSLVPGTGKNEQYF. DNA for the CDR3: TGCGCCAGCAGCTTGGTTCCAGGGACAGGGAAGAACGAGCAGTACTTC.

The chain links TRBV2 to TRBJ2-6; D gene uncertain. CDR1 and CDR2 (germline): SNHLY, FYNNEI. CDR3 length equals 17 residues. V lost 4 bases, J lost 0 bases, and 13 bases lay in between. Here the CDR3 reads CASSGETESSGANVLTF. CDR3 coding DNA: TGTGCCAGCAGTGGCGAGACGGAGAGCTCTGGGGCCAACGTCCTGACTTTC. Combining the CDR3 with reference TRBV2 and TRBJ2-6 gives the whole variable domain EPEVTQTPSHQVTQMGQEVILRCVPISNHLYFYWYRQILGQKVEFLVSFYNNEISEKSEIFDDQFSVERPDGSNFTLKIRSTKLEDSAMYFCASSGETESSGANVLTFGAGSRLTVL.

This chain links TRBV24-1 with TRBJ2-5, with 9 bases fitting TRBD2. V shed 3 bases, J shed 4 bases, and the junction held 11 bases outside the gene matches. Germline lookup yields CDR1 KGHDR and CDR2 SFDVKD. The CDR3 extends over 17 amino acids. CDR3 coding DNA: TGTGCCACCAGTGATCCCCACCGCGGGGGGGCCGGAGAGACCCAGTACTTC. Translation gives CATSDPHRGGAGETQYF.

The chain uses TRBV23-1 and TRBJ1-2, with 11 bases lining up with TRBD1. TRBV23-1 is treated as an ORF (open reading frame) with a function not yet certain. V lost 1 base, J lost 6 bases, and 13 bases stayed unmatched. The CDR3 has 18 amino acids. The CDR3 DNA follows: TGCGCCAGCAGTCAATGTCGGATGGACAGGGGGCGAAGGGATGGCTACACCTTC. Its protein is CASSQCRMDRGRRDGYTF.

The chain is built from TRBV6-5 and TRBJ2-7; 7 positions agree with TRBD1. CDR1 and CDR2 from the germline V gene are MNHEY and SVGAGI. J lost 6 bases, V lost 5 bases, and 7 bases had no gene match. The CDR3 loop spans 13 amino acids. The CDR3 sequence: CASSRQGVGEQYF. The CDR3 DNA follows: TGTGCCAGCAGTCGTCAGGGGGTCGGCGAGCAGTACTTC.

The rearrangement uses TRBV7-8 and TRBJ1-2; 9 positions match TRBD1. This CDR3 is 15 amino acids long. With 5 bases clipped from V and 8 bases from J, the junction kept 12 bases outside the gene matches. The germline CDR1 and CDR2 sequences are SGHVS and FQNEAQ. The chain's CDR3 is CASSRPGQGAFGYTF. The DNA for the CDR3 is TGTGCCAGCAGCCGCCCGGGACAGGGAGCATTCGGCTACACCTTC.

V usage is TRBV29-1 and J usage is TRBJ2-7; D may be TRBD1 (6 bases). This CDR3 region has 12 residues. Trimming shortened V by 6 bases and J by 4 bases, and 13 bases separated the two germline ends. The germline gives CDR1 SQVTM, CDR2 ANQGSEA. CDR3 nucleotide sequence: TGCAGCGTCTCAAAGGGGGATTACGAGCAGTACTTC. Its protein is CSVSKGDYEQYF.

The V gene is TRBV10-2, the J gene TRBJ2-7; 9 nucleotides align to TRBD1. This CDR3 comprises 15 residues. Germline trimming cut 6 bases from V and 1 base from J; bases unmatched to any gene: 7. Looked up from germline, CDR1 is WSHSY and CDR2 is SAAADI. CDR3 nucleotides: TGCGCCAGCAGGAAAATACAGGGGGCATCCTACGAGCAGTACTTC. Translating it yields CASRKIQGASYEQYF.

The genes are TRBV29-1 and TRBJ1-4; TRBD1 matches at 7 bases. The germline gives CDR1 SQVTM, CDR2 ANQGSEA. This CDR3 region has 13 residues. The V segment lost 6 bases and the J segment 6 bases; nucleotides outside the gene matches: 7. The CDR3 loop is CSVAGQRYEKLFF. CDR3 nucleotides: TGCAGCGTCGCGGGACAGCGCTATGAAAAACTGTTTTTT.

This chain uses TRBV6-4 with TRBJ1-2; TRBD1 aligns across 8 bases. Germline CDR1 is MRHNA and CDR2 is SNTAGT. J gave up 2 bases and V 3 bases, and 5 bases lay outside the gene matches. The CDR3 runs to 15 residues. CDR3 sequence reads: CASSEVGQGNYGYTF. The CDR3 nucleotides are TGTGCCAGCAGTGAAGTAGGACAGGGCAACTATGGCTACACCTTC.

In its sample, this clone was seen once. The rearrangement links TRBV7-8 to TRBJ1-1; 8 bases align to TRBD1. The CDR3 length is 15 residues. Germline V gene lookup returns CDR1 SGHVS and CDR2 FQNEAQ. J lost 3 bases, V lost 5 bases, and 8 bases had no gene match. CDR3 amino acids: CASSPRGPGDTEAFF. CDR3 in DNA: TGTGCCAGCAGCCCCAGGGGGCCAGGGGACACTGAAGCTTTCTTT.

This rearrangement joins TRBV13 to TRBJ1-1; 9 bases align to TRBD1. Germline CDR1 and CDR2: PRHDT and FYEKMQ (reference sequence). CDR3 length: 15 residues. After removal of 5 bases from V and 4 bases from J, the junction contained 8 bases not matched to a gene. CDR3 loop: CASSTTGGAVTEAFF. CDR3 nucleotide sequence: TGTGCCAGCAGCACAACAGGGGGCGCGGTCACTGAAGCTTTCTTT.

The CDR3 coding sequence is TGTGCCAGCAGCTTGGGGATAGCGGGGGGGCCCGCAGATACGCAGTATTTT. Amino acids: CASSLGIAGGPADTQYF. This chain links TRBV5-4 with TRBJ2-3, with 11 bases aligning to TRBD2. In germline, CDR1 is SGHNT, CDR2 YYREEE (reference sequence). This CDR3 region has 17 residues. V gave up 0 bases and J gave up 4 bases; unmatched junction bases: 7.

CDR3 bases: TGTGCCTGGAGCGGTGGAGGGGAGACCCAGTACTTC. Its translation is CAWSGGGETQYF. The V gene is TRBV30, the J gene TRBJ2-5, with a tentative D call TRBD2 (6 bases). There are 12 residues in the CDR3. The V and J ends lost 3 bases and 5 bases respectively, with 10 bases between them. Germline assignment: CDR1 GTSNPN and CDR2 SVGIG (reference sequence).

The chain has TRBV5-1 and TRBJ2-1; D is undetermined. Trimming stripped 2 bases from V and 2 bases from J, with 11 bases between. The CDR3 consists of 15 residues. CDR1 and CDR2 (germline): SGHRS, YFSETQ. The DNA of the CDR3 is TGCGCCAGCAGCTTTTCCCCCAGGACCTACAATGAGCAGTTCTTC. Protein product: CASSFSPRTYNEQFF.

The DNA of the CDR3 is TGTGCCAGCAGCCTTGGACACCGCCGCTCTGGGGCCAACGTCCTGACTTTC. This gives the protein CASSLGHRRSGANVLTF. The V call is TRBV13, the J call TRBJ2-6; maybe TRBD1 (5 bases). Germline-derived CDR1 and CDR2 are PRHDT and FYEKMQ (reference sequence). V shed 5 bases and J shed 0 bases, with 14 bases lying between them. This CDR3 is built from 17 residues.

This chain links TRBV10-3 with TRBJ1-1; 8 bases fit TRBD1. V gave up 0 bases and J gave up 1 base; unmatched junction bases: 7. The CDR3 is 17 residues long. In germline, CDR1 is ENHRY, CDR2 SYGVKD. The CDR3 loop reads CAISESGQGIGNTEAFF. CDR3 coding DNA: TGTGCCATCAGTGAGTCCGGACAGGGAATAGGGAACACTGAAGCTTTCTTT.

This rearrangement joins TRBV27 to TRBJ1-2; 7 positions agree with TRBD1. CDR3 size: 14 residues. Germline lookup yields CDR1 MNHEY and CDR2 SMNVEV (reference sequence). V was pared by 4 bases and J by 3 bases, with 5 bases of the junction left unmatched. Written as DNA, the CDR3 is TGTGCCAGCAGTTCAAAAGGGGGCCACTATGGCTACACCTTC. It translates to CASSSKGGHYGYTF.

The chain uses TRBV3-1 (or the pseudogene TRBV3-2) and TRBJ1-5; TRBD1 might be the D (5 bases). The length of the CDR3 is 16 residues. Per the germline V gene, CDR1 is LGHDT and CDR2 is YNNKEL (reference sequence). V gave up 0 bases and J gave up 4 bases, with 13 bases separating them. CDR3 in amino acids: CASSQEGRVGNQPQHF. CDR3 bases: TGTGCCAGCAGCCAAGAGGGCAGGGTTGGTAATCAGCCCCAGCATTTT.

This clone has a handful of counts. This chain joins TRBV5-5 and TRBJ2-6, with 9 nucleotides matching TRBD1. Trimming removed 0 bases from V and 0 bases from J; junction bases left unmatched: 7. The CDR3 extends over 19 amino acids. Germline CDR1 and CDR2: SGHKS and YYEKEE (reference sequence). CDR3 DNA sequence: TGTGCCAGCAGCTTGGGGACAGGGGTAGGATTCTCTGGGGCCAACGTCCTGACTTTC. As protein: CASSLGTGVGFSGANVLTF.